These 32 T cell receptor beta chains were sequenced from one sample in a study of cytomegalovirus exposure and HLA in healthy donors. PCR was performed using 60 Vbeta and 13 Jbeta primers. Clones were read by immunoSEQ multiplex PCR, and TCRdb kept only the in-frame ones, dropping some. The table records 110,000 or so clones, roughly 13% of them present only once. The sample consisted of PBMCs. These receptors originate from a man aged 35-49 years in good health and CMV-seropositive.

V is TRBV6-5 and J is TRBJ2-1; a weak D match, TRBD2 (6 bases). The germline V gene encodes CDR1 MNHEY and CDR2 SVGAGI. Trimming removed 5 bases at V and 7 bases at J, with 12 bases between. The CDR3 runs to 13 residues. Here the CDR3 reads CASSGVGGNEQFF. CDR3 DNA: TGTGCCAGCAGTGGGGTGGGGGGAAATGAGCAGTTCTTC.

V gene TRBV11-2 combines with J gene TRBJ2-1; TRBD2 aligns across 14 bases. The V gene end was trimmed by 8 bases and the J gene end by 7 bases; junction bases not matched to a gene: 10. This CDR3 has 16 amino acids. The germline gives CDR1 SGHAT, CDR2 FQNNGV. Written as DNA, the CDR3 is TGTGCCAGCCGGGGACTAGCGGGAGTTAAAAGGAATGAGCAGTTCTTC. Its translation: CASRGLAGVKRNEQFF. Using reference TRBV11-2 and TRBJ2-1 for the parts outside the CDR3, the full variable domain is EAGVAQSPRYKIIEKRQSVAFWCNPISGHATLYWYQQILGQGPKLLIQFQNNGVVDDSQLPKDRFSAERLKGVDSTLKIQPAKLEDSAVYLCASRGLAGVKRNEQFFGPGTRLTVL.

This sequence joins TRBV7-2 and TRBJ2-7, with 14 nucleotides matching TRBD2. Per germline, CDR1 SGHTA and CDR2 FQGNSA. Trimming took 5 bases from V and 2 from J; bases not matched to a gene: 5. The CDR3 is 16 amino acids. This CDR3 is CASSTGTSGRTYEQYF. DNA of the CDR3: TGTGCCAGCAGCACCGGGACTAGCGGGAGAACCTACGAGCAGTACTTC.

The rearrangement uses TRBV7-2 and TRBJ1-1; D call uncertain. The CDR3 runs to 14 residues. CDR1 is SGHTA, CDR2 FQGNSA, per germline. Trimming shortened V by 1 base and J by 1 base, and 7 bases separated the two germline ends. This CDR3 reads CASSLGTANTEAFF. CDR3 sequence (DNA): TGTGCCAGCAGCTTAGGTACAGCGAACACTGAAGCTTTCTTT. The full variable domain, in which reference TRBV7-2 and TRBJ1-1 provide the parts outside the CDR3, is GAGVSQSPSNKVTEKGKDVELRCDPISGHTALYWYRQSLGQGLEFLIYFQGNSAPDKSGLPSDRFSAERTGGSVSTLTIQRTQQEDSAVYLCASSLGTANTEAFFGQGTRLTVV.

This chain uses TRBV19 with TRBJ1-3; 10 bases agree with TRBD1. CDR1 and CDR2 from the germline V gene are LNHDA and SQIVND (reference sequence). V shed 9 bases, J shed 0 bases, and the junction held 8 bases outside the gene matches. CDR3 length: 16 amino acids. In DNA, the CDR3 is TGTGCCAGCGAGGACAGGGGGTCTTTCTCTGGAAACACCATATATTTT. Residues: CASEDRGSFSGNTIYF.

This clone was counted a few times. This sequence joins TRBV11-2 and TRBJ2-1, with 15 bases fitting TRBD2. This CDR3 spans 16 amino acids. Germline CDR1 reads SGHAT; CDR2 reads FQNNGV. V was pared by 1 base and J by 9 bases, with 4 bases of the junction left unmatched. CDR3 sequence (DNA): TGTGCCAGCAGCTTAGCGGGGACTAGCGGGAGGATTGAGCAGTTCTTC. The encoded protein is CASSLAGTSGRIEQFF.

This clone turned up a few times. The J gene is TRBJ2-1, the V gene TRBV30, with a tentative D call TRBD2 (5 bases). Trimming cost V 2 bases and J 2 bases, with 10 bases left between them. The germline gives CDR1 GTSNPN, CDR2 SVGIG (reference sequence). This CDR3 comprises 14 residues. The CDR3 DNA is TGTGCCTGGAGTAGGAGGCGGACCTACAATGAGCAGTTCTTC. Its protein product is CAWSRRRTYNEQFF.

This clone was picked up a small number of times. The V and J genes are TRBV7-2 and TRBJ1-1, with D possibly matching TRBD1 (5 bases). V lost 5 bases to trimming and J lost 7 bases, with 8 bases between them. Germline loops: CDR1 SGHTA, CDR2 FQGNSA. There are 11 residues in the CDR3. CDR3 nucleotide sequence: TGTGCCAGCAGCCCGACAGTTGAAGCTTTCTTT. Translating it yields CASSPTVEAFF. Using reference TRBV7-2 and TRBJ1-1 for the parts outside the CDR3, the full variable domain is GAGVSQSPSNKVTEKGKDVELRCDPISGHTALYWYRQSLGQGLEFLIYFQGNSAPDKSGLPSDRFSAERTGGSVSTLTIQRTQQEDSAVYLCASSPTVEAFFGQGTRLTVV.

The genes are TRBV2 and TRBJ2-1; the D is unclear. The germline gives CDR1 SNHLY, CDR2 FYNNEI. The CDR3 consists of 15 residues. V lost 7 bases and J 0 bases, leaving 13 bases between the germline ends. The CDR3 DNA reads as TGTGCCAGCAATAAACGATTCAGCTCCTACAATGAGCAGTTCTTC. It translates to CASNKRFSSYNEQFF.

The chain has TRBV7-9 and TRBJ2-7, with 8 bases lining up with TRBD1. The CDR3 covers 15 residues. Germline trimming cut 0 bases from V and 2 bases from J; bases unmatched to any gene: 3. Per germline, CDR1 SEHNR and CDR2 FQNEAQ (reference sequence). The CDR3 nucleotides are TGTGCCAGCAGCTTAGCGCGGACAGGGACCTACGAGCAGTACTTC. Its protein product is CASSLARTGTYEQYF.

This clone was counted between two and nine times. The chain uses TRBV11-3 and TRBJ2-1; 11 positions agree with TRBD2. V shed 5 bases and J 10 bases; nucleotides not matched to a gene: 10. The CDR3 runs 15 residues. Germline lookup yields CDR1 SGHNT and CDR2 YENEEA. The CDR3 reads CASSVSGRASGEQFF. The CDR3 nucleotides are TGTGCCAGCAGCGTTAGCGGGAGGGCCTCGGGGGAGCAGTTCTTC.

This clone has just a few counts. The chain recombines TRBV18 with TRBJ1-1; the D is unclear. Germline V gives CDR1 KGHSH, CDR2 LQKENI. The ends were cut back, 0 bases at V and 0 bases at J, with 11 bases in the middle. This CDR3 comprises 16 residues. The CDR3 sequence: CASSPPLNSLNTEAFF. The CDR3 coding sequence is TGTGCCAGCTCACCACCGTTGAACAGTTTGAACACTGAAGCTTTCTTT.

The V and J genes are TRBV10-3 and TRBJ2-1; 11 bases match TRBD2. The germline V gene has CDR1 ENHRY and CDR2 SYGVKD. The CDR3 is 13 amino acids. V gave up 8 bases and J gave up 7 bases; unmatched junction bases: 4. CDR3 nucleotides: TGTGCCATCCAAGGGACTAGCGGAAATGAGCAGTTCTTC. This gives the protein CAIQGTSGNEQFF.

This rearrangement joins TRBV19 to TRBJ2-7, with 7 bases fitting TRBD1. The germline gives CDR1 LNHDA, CDR2 SQIVND (reference sequence). Trimming took 5 bases from V and 4 from J; bases not matched to a gene: 8. This CDR3 comprises 14 residues. The CDR3 is CASSRAGGLYEQYF. In DNA, the CDR3 is TGTGCCAGTAGTCGGGCAGGGGGTCTTTACGAGCAGTACTTC.

This clone came up a few times. V and J are TRBV6-5 and TRBJ2-3, with 10 bases lining up with TRBD1. The J segment lost 5 bases and the V segment lost 6 bases, leaving 5 bases of the junction unmatched. The CDR3 is 14 amino acids. The germline V gene encodes CDR1 MNHEY and CDR2 SVGAGI. The CDR3 spells CASRDRGPGDTQYF. The CDR3 DNA is TGTGCCAGCAGAGACAGGGGGCCAGGAGATACGCAGTATTTT.

The CDR3 bases are TGCGCCAGCAGTGAGTCGGGGCCGCAAGAGACCCAGTACTTC. Residues: CASSESGPQETQYF. This chain connects TRBV10-2 to TRBJ2-5, with a possible D match to TRBD1 (5 bases). CDR1 and CDR2 from the germline V gene are WSHSY and SAAADI. V lost 0 bases and J 2 bases, leaving 7 bases between the germline ends. The CDR3 sequence is 14 residues long.

J is TRBJ2-5 and V is TRBV18; D remains ambiguous. V was cut by 3 bases and J by 2 bases, with 13 bases left in between. Germline V CDR1 and CDR2: KGHSH, LQKENI. The length of the CDR3 is 15 residues. The CDR3 coding sequence is TGTGCCAGCTCACCCTATTCCGACATACAAGAGACCCAGTACTTC. This gives the protein CASSPYSDIQETQYF.

The J gene is TRBJ2-3, the V gene TRBV2; D is unresolved. V lost 5 bases to trimming and J lost 2 bases, with 2 bases between them. Germline values: CDR1 SNHLY, CDR2 FYNNEI. This CDR3 spans 11 amino acids. CDR3 amino acids: CASSYTDTQYF. DNA for the CDR3: TGTGCCAGCAGTTACACAGATACGCAGTATTTT.

The sample holds a few counts of this clone. The V and J genes are TRBV5-4 and TRBJ2-7; TRBD2 is a possible D gene (6 bases). The germline V gene has CDR1 SGHNT and CDR2 YYREEE (reference sequence). Deletions cut 1 base from V and 4 bases from J, with 18 bases between. This CDR3 is built from 16 residues. The CDR3: CASSLPGGVTGYEQYF. The CDR3 bases are TGTGCCAGCAGCTTGCCCGGGGGTGTAACTGGTTACGAGCAGTACTTC.

The chain couples TRBV25-1 to TRBJ2-7, with D possibly TRBD2 on 5 matching bases. Per germline, CDR1 MGHDK and CDR2 SYGVNS. Deletions cut 7 bases from V and 0 bases from J, with 13 bases between. CDR3 size: 14 residues. The CDR3 sequence: CASTHPGSSYEQYF. The CDR3 region has the DNA TGTGCCAGCACCCACCCGGGAAGCTCCTACGAGCAGTACTTC.

In this sample, this clone turned up a few times. The rearrangement links TRBV2 to TRBJ1-2; TRBD1 matches 11 bases. V shed 6 bases and J 6 bases; nucleotides not matched to a gene: 9. The CDR3 is 15 amino acids. Germline CDR1 and CDR2: SNHLY and FYNNEI. CDR3 DNA: TGTGCCAGCAGCCTTCTCTGGACAGGGGGCGATGGCTACACCTTC. Translation: CASSLLWTGGDGYTF. Supplemented by reference TRBV2 and TRBJ1-2, the full variable domain reads EPEVTQTPSHQVTQMGQEVILRCVPISNHLYFYWYRQILGQKVEFLVSFYNNEISEKSEIFDDQFSVERPDGSNFTLKIRSTKLEDSAMYFCASSLLWTGGDGYTFGSGTRLTVV.

By sample fraction, this clone is medium-sized. The rearrangement links TRBV5-4 to TRBJ2-5; no reliable D call. The length of the CDR3 is 14 residues. The germline V gene has CDR1 SGHNT and CDR2 YYREEE (reference sequence). Deletions cut 0 bases from V and 12 bases from J, with 18 bases between. CDR3 loop: CASSLEADPKAEYF. The CDR3 nucleotides are TGTGCCAGCAGCTTGGAGGCCGATCCAAAGGCGGAGTACTTC.

A few counts support this clone. At one boundary the junction diverges from the germline segment, which might be a read error. The chain uses TRBV6-1 and TRBJ2-3; TRBD1 aligns across 7 bases. Germline CDR1 is MNHNS and CDR2 is SASEGT. The CDR3 is made up of 14 amino acids. The CDR3 region has the DNA TGTGCCAGCAGTGTTACAGGGGACACAGATACGAAGTATTTC. Amino acids: CASSVTGDTDTKYF.

This clone was counted a few times. This chain uses TRBV18 with TRBJ2-5, with 8 bases matching TRBD1. The CDR3 has 14 residues. The trim removed 6 bases at V and 5 bases at J, leaving 8 bases unmatched. From germline, CDR1 is KGHSH and CDR2 LQKENI. The CDR3 protein is CASSPGQGWETQYF. The CDR3 DNA sequence: TGTGCCAGCTCGCCAGGACAGGGCTGGGAGACCCAGTACTTC.

This clone was seen a handful of times. This chain uses TRBV19 with TRBJ1-4; a possible D gene is TRBD1 (6 bases). With 10 bases removed from V and 0 bases from J, the gap between germline ends came to 15 bases. The CDR3 covers 15 residues. Germline assignment: CDR1 LNHDA and CDR2 SQIVND (reference sequence). The CDR3 sequence is CATKTGLATNEKLFF. In nucleotides, the CDR3 is TGTGCCACAAAAACAGGGCTTGCAACTAATGAAAAACTGTTTTTT.

This clone occurred a few times. The gene calls are TRBV18 and TRBJ1-1, with 7 bases fitting TRBD1. Trimming took 1 base from V and 3 from J; bases not matched to a gene: 11. CDR1 is KGHSH and CDR2 is LQKENI in the germline V gene. This CDR3 is built from 17 residues. In DNA form, the CDR3 reads TGTGCCAGCTCACCACAGAACAGGGGTATTGGGGACACTGAAGCTTTCTTT. Encoded protein: CASSPQNRGIGDTEAFF.

This clone was seen just once. V and J are TRBV5-1 and TRBJ2-7; 9 bases are a match to TRBD2. From germline, CDR1 is SGHRS and CDR2 YFSETQ. The trim removed 0 bases at V and 7 bases at J, leaving 11 bases unmatched. There are 16 residues in the CDR3. CDR3 sequence (DNA): TGCGCCAGCAGCTTGGGGCCTGGCGGGAGGGCTCGTGAGCAGTACTTC. This translates into CASSLGPGGRAREQYF.

This chain connects TRBV29-1 to TRBJ2-1, with D maybe TRBD1 (6 bases). V lost 3 bases, J lost 4 bases, and 13 bases lay in between. CDR1 and CDR2 from the germline V gene are SQVTM and ANQGSEA. The CDR3 runs to 14 residues. CDR3 coding DNA: TGCAGCGTTGAGGGGGTCAGGGGTTACAATGAGCAGTTCTTC. Protein sequence: CSVEGVRGYNEQFF.

This clone was observed a few times. J is TRBJ2-3 and V is TRBV9, with 10 bases matching TRBD2. Germline assignment: CDR1 SGDLS and CDR2 YYNGEE. V shed 4 bases, J shed 1 base, and the junction held 3 bases outside the gene matches. There are 15 residues in the CDR3. In nucleotides, the CDR3 is TGTGCCAGCAGCCCCGGGACTAGCGGCACAGATACGCAGTATTTT. This codes for CASSPGTSGTDTQYF.

The table lists this clone with a few counts. The CDR3, as DNA: TGTGCCAGCAGCGAGCCCCACGGACTAGCGGGAGTGGGAACAGATACGCAGTATTTT. Protein sequence: CASSEPHGLAGVGTDTQYF. V is TRBV9 and J is TRBJ2-3; 13 bases fit TRBD2. Germline V CDR1 and CDR2: SGDLS, YYNGEE. The CDR3 sequence is 19 residues long. Trimming at V came to 3 bases and at J to 3 bases, leaving 13 bases not matched to a gene. The whole variable domain, filled in from reference TRBV9 and TRBJ2-3, reads DSGVTQTPKHLITATGQRVTLRCSPRSGDLSVYWYQQSLDQGLQFLIQYYNGEERAKGNILERFSAQQFPDLHSELNLSSLELGDSALYFCASSEPHGLAGVGTDTQYFGPGTRLTVL.

This clone was seen a handful of times. The chain has TRBV5-5 and TRBJ2-5; 11 positions agree with TRBD2. V lost 2 bases to trimming and J lost 5 bases; unmatched junction nucleotides: 2. Per germline, CDR1 SGHKS and CDR2 YYEKEE (reference sequence). The CDR3 is 14 amino acids. The CDR3 is CASSFLAGGETQYF. The DNA for the CDR3 is TGTGCCAGCAGCTTTCTAGCGGGAGGCGAGACCCAGTACTTC.

This clone was observed a handful of times. The chain couples TRBV30 to TRBJ1-4; D gene unclear. CDR3 size: 15 residues. V was cut by 2 bases and J by 2 bases, with 12 bases left in between. Looked up from germline, CDR1 is GTSNPN and CDR2 is SVGIG (reference sequence). This chain's CDR3 is CAWSPAIGTNEKLFF. CDR3 coding DNA: TGTGCCTGGAGTCCCGCGATTGGTACTAATGAAAAACTGTTTTTT.